These 21 T cell receptor beta chains originate from one sample sequenced in a study of T cells in Graves' hyperthyroidism and ophthalmopathy. Amplified TCR beta CDR3 regions came from RNA transcripts. Initially, a first-round RT-PCR of the TCR CDR3 employed the HTBI primer set. TCRdb re-called the multiplex PCR reads through MiXCR, storing one row per CDR3 protein. The profile shows 700,000 or so distinct CDR3 sequences, roughly 17% of them singletons. Sample: blood. All receptors come from a man between 18 and 29 years old with Graves' hyperthyroidism.

At least ten counts were recorded for this clonotype. The chain has TRBV6-2 or TRBV6-3 and TRBJ2-1; 8 bases fit TRBD1. V shed 6 bases and J 10 bases; nucleotides not matched to a gene: 5. In germline, CDR1 is MNHEY, CDR2 SVGEGT. This CDR3 comprises 12 residues. The CDR3 loop is CASRWTGREQFF. The CDR3 nucleotides are TGTGCCAGCAGATGGACAGGGCGGGAGCAGTTCTTC.

This clonotype was seen at least ten times. The chain combines TRBV7-3 with TRBJ2-1; 13 nucleotides align to TRBD2. Germline values: CDR1 SGHTA, CDR2 FQGTGA. With V trimmed by 5 bases and J by 8 bases, 3 bases remained unmatched. The CDR3 contains 14 residues. CDR3 region: CASSVGLAGDEQFF. CDR3 nucleotides: TGTGCCAGCAGCGTCGGACTAGCGGGAGATGAGCAGTTCTTC.

This clonotype appeared a few times. The V gene is TRBV9, the J gene TRBJ2-2; D is unresolved. CDR1 is SGDLS and CDR2 is YYNGEE in the germline V gene. Trimming left V 4 bases short and J 6 bases short, with 16 bases between. CDR3 length: 15 residues. In DNA form, the CDR3 reads TGTGCCAGCAGCCCCTCCCCTAACGAGGCCGGGGAGCTGTTTTTT. As protein: CASSPSPNEAGELFF. Full variable domain (outside the CDR3, taken from reference TRBV9 and TRBJ2-2): DSGVTQTPKHLITATGQRVTLRCSPRSGDLSVYWYQQSLDQGLQFLIQYYNGEERAKGNILERFSAQQFPDLHSELNLSSLELGDSALYFCASSPSPNEAGELFFGEGSRLTVL.

This clonotype was seen only a few times. The rearrangement joins TRBV6-2 or TRBV6-3 to TRBJ2-1; 10 bases map to TRBD2. There are 15 residues in the CDR3. J lost 2 bases, V lost 7 bases, and 5 bases had no gene match. CDR1 MNHEY and CDR2 SVGEGT come from the germline V gene. The CDR3 nucleotides read TGTGCCAGCATCGAGCTAGCGGGAGCCTACAATGAGCAGTTCTTC. Protein product: CASIELAGAYNEQFF.

This clonotype has just a few counts. This sequence joins TRBV20-1 and TRBJ1-5, with a weak D call TRBD1 (5 bases). This CDR3 region has 15 residues. Germline loops: CDR1 DFQATT, CDR2 SNEGSKA (reference sequence). The germline V and J ends were trimmed by 0 bases and 5 bases, with 14 bases remaining between them. The DNA for the CDR3 is TGCAGTGCTAGAGATCCACAGGAGCGTGATCAGCCCCAGCATTTT. Translating gives CSARDPQERDQPQHF.

V gene TRBV7-3 combines with J gene TRBJ2-2, with D perhaps being TRBD1 or TRBD2 (6 bases each). Germline CDR1 SGHTA, CDR2 FQGTGA. Between the trimmed V and J ends, which lost 2 bases and 5 bases, there was a span of 15 bases. This CDR3 region has 16 residues. The CDR3 DNA reads as TGTGCCAGCAGCTTATTAGGCAGGGGAGGAACCGGGGAGCTGTTTTTT. Amino acid sequence: CASSLLGRGGTGELFF.

This clonotype has ten or more counts. CDR3 in amino acids: CASSTGNSGANVLTF. The CDR3 nucleotides read TGTGCCAGCAGCACAGGAAACTCTGGGGCCAACGTCCTGACTTTC. The chain joins TRBV7-9 to TRBJ2-6, with TRBD1 as a possible D gene (5 bases). CDR1 SEHNR and CDR2 FQNEAQ come from the germline V gene (reference sequence). The CDR3 loop spans 15 amino acids. Trimming shortened V by 5 bases and J by 0 bases, and 8 bases separated the two germline ends.

A few counts support this clonotype. This rearrangement joins TRBV24-1 to TRBJ1-2; 7 bases are shared with TRBD1. Germline V gene data show CDR1 as KGHDR and CDR2 as SFDVKD. V lost 7 bases to trimming and J lost 8 bases; unmatched junction nucleotides: 9. This CDR3 region has 13 residues. The DNA of the CDR3 is TGTGCCACCAGCAAACAGGGGATTGGGGGCTACACCTTC. Translating gives CATSKQGIGGYTF.

This clonotype has only a few counts. The chain is built from TRBV7-6 and TRBJ2-2, with D perhaps TRBD1 (5 bases). The CDR3 has 13 residues. V gave up 5 bases and J gave up 7 bases, with 11 bases separating them. Germline CDR1 SGHVS, CDR2 FNYEAQ. The CDR3 reads CASSPRVGGELFF. CDR3 DNA: TGTGCCAGCAGCCCCAGGGTCGGCGGGGAGCTGTTTTTT.

This clonotype has at least ten counts. The V and J genes are TRBV29-1 and TRBJ2-7; 10 nucleotides match TRBD2. The CDR3 totals 13 residues. The germline CDR1 and CDR2 sequences are SQVTM and ANQGSEA. V lost 4 bases, J lost 4 bases, and 4 bases stayed unmatched. The DNA for the CDR3 is TGCAGCGTTGCGGCTAGCGGGAGATACGAGCAGTACTTC. This sequence encodes CSVAASGRYEQYF.

This clonotype was seen at least ten times. The V gene is TRBV20-1, the J gene TRBJ2-3; D possibly corresponds to TRBD2 (7 bases). V dropped 5 bases and J dropped 3 bases, with 21 bases sitting between them. This CDR3 has 16 amino acids. The germline V gene encodes CDR1 DFQATT and CDR2 SNEGSKA (reference sequence). DNA of the CDR3: TGCAGTGCTTGGTTCGGTAGAGGGGGGGCGACAGATACGCAGTATTTT. Its protein is CSAWFGRGGATDTQYF.

The chain employs TRBV5-5 and TRBJ1-5, with D possibly TRBD1 on 5 matching bases. The CDR3 runs to 14 residues. The V and J ends lost 4 bases and 6 bases respectively, with 14 bases between them. Germline V gene sequence: CDR1 SGHKS, CDR2 YYEKEE (reference sequence). The CDR3 DNA reads TGTGCCAGCAGCCCCGTACGGGGGGGTCAGCCCCAGCATTTT. Its translation is CASSPVRGGQPQHF. The variable domain in full, with the rest retrieved from reference TRBV5-5 and TRBJ1-5, is DAGVTQSPTHLIKTRGQQVTLRCSPISGHKSVSWYQQVLGQGPQFIFQYYEKEERGRGNFPDRFSARQFPNYSSELNVNALLLGDSALYLCASSPVRGGQPQHFGDGTRLSIL.

The table lists this clonotype with a few counts. The V call is TRBV28, the J call TRBJ2-1; unclear D gene. V lost 1 base and J lost 1, with 11 bases in between. Per germline, CDR1 MDHEN and CDR2 SYDVKM. CDR3 length: 16 amino acids. The CDR3 here is CASSLSAARSYNEQFF. In DNA form, the CDR3 reads TGTGCCAGCAGTTTATCCGCAGCGCGTTCCTACAATGAGCAGTTCTTC.

The rearrangement joins TRBV2 to TRBJ2-3, with a possible D match to TRBD1 (6 bases). Germline lookup yields CDR1 SNHLY and CDR2 FYNNEI. V was clipped by 7 bases and J by 2 bases, with 16 bases between them. The CDR3 covers 15 residues. The CDR3 loop is CASNFPGTPTDTQYF. In DNA, the CDR3 is TGTGCCAGCAATTTTCCCGGGACACCCACAGATACGCAGTATTTT. The full variable domain, its missing parts supplied by reference TRBV2 and TRBJ2-3, is EPEVTQTPSHQVTQMGQEVILRCVPISNHLYFYWYRQILGQKVEFLVSFYNNEISEKSEIFDDQFSVERPDGSNFTLKIRSTKLEDSAMYFCASNFPGTPTDTQYFGPGTRLTVL.

This clonotype was detected ten times or more. This rearrangement joins TRBV7-9 to TRBJ2-7; D may be TRBD1 or TRBD2 (5 bases each). The germline V and J ends were trimmed by 6 bases and 2 bases, with 11 bases remaining between them. This CDR3 has 13 residues. Germline CDR1 SEHNR, CDR2 FQNEAQ (reference sequence). Here the CDR3 reads CASRRRDAYEQYF. CDR3 bases: TGTGCCAGCAGACGACGGGACGCCTACGAGCAGTACTTC.

This clonotype has at least ten counts. The chain employs TRBV28 and TRBJ2-4; a weak D match, TRBD2 (5 bases). The germline CDR1 and CDR2 sequences are MDHEN and SYDVKM. The V and J ends lost 2 bases and 8 bases respectively, with 10 bases between them. The CDR3 is made up of 13 amino acids. DNA for the CDR3: TGTGCCAGCAGTTTAAGCGGAGTAGACATTCAGTACTTC. Its translation is CASSLSGVDIQYF.

This clonotype was observed at least ten times. The gene calls are TRBV28 and TRBJ2-7; 9 nucleotides align to TRBD1. V lost 5 bases and J lost 2; bases outside the gene matches: 1. From germline, CDR1 is MDHEN and CDR2 SYDVKM. This CDR3 is built from 13 residues. The CDR3 loop is CASSGQGPYEQYF. The CDR3 nucleotides read TGTGCCAGCAGTGGACAGGGGCCCTACGAGCAGTACTTC.

With respect to this clonotype: With a much larger clone just one base away, this may be a read error. The chain recombines TRBV2 with TRBJ2-1; either TRBD1 or TRBD2 may fit D (5 bases each). V gave up 7 bases and J gave up 6 bases, with 16 bases separating them. CDR3 size: 14 residues. Per germline, CDR1 SNHLY and CDR2 FYNNEI. The CDR3 DNA is TGTGCCAGCACCCAAGGGGACGGGTGCAATGAGCAGTTCTTC. It yields the protein CASTQGDGCNEQFF.

This chain connects TRBV6-1 to TRBJ2-5; 12 bases agree with TRBD1. Per the germline V gene, CDR1 is MNHNS and CDR2 is SASEGT. V shed 6 bases and J 4 bases; nucleotides not matched to a gene: 12. This CDR3 contains 17 residues. The CDR3 bases are TGTGCCAGCAGAGAACATGCCGGGACAGGGGGCGCAGAGACCCAGTACTTC. It codes for CASREHAGTGGAETQYF.

This clonotype occurred many times. V and J are TRBV20-1 and TRBJ2-7, with TRBD2 matching over 15 bases. The J segment lost 2 bases and the V segment lost 1 base, leaving 9 bases of the junction unmatched. CDR3 length: 18 amino acids. Germline V gene sequence: CDR1 DFQATT, CDR2 SNEGSKA (reference sequence). CDR3 in amino acids: CSARVKGGLAGGPYEQYF. CDR3 bases: TGCAGTGCTAGAGTCAAAGGGGGACTAGCGGGAGGTCCCTACGAGCAGTACTTC.

Worth noting for this clonotype: An end of the junction differs from the germline gene, which may be a read error. The rearrangement uses TRBV11-1 and TRBJ2-1; TRBD2 matches at 9 bases. The CDR3 spans 15 residues. From germline, CDR1 is SGHAT and CDR2 FQDESV (reference sequence). CDR3 region: CAGSLIAGAYNEQFF. The CDR3 coding sequence is TGTGCCGGCAGCTTAATAGCGGGAGCCTACAATGAGCAGTTCTTC.